This T cell receptor beta chain was identified in a study of shared clonotypes between healthy human individuals. General observations from the study: It was the non-shared clonotypes that had lower generation probabilities than clonotypes shared by all four donors. Estimated richness was generally greater in naive than memory subsets.

The CDR3 length is 14 residues. The V gene end was trimmed by 8 bases and the J gene end by 2 bases; junction bases not matched to a gene: 6. In germline, CDR1 is MNHNS, CDR2 SASEGT. Some clones are missing from TCRdb's copy, which holds only in-frame ones; the method was immunoSEQ multiplex PCR. The sample lists 550,000 to 700,000 clones, around 73% occurring once. As concerns this clone: The antigen remains unidentified.

The chain links TRBV6-1 to TRBJ2-1; 7 bases match TRBD2. The sequenced material came from memory CD4+ T cells sorted from blood. This sample's subset: CD45RA-negative fraction. The receptor was derived from a woman aged 30 to 39 in good health. The CDR3 region is CASEGLAAYNEQFF. For the CDR3, the DNA is TGTGCCAGCGAGGGGCTAGCGGCCTACAATGAGCAGTTCTTC.